Here is one T cell receptor beta chain with its context. The target antigen is unknown. The data stem from a study of cytomegalovirus exposure and HLA in healthy donors. Findings and limits, study-wide: When a later analysis compared HLA-associated TCR beta chains with equally common others, the HLA-associated chains turned out to be more clonally expanded and to have lower generation probabilities. For TCR beta chains, V- and J-gene trimming was later linked to a missense DCLRE1C variant.

This PCR relied on a set of 60 Vbeta primers and 13 Jbeta primers. Sequencing used immunoSEQ multiplex PCR; TCRdb keeps in-frame clones, though not all of them. The data show approximately 110,000 clones, less than 90% seen once. Donors in the study were healthy people who gave bone marrow. The V gene's germline CDR1 is MDHEN and CDR2 SYDVKM. The CDR3 length is 15 residues. Germline trimming cut 8 bases from V and 3 bases from J; bases unmatched to any gene: 9. This chain links TRBV28 with TRBJ2-4; TRBD2 matches 8 bases. The specimen was PBMCs. This TCR derives from a man aged 45 to 65 in good health and CMV-seronegative. The CDR3 spells CASGHSGTYKNIQYF. In DNA, the CDR3 is TGTGCCAGCGGACATAGCGGGACTTACAAAAACATTCAGTACTTC.